The clone carrying this T cell receptor beta chain was observed a few times. Its antigen is as yet unknown. This sample stems from a study of OX40 agonist ivuxolimab in advanced cancers. The wider study: Partial responses were seen in three patients, one with hepatocellular carcinoma and two with cutaneous melanoma. Overall study findings and caveats: There was clonal expansion of CD4+ and CD8+ blood T cells by week 6 at 0.1 to 3.0 mg/kg. In a subset of nonresponders, normalized T-cell clonal expansion was also low.

Sequenced by immunoSEQ multiplex PCR; TCRdb stores in-frame clones only, minus some. This sample carries tens of thousands of clones, 83% of them seen once, and the ten largest clones take 3% to 3.5%. The CDR3 is made up of 14 amino acids. CDR1 and CDR2 (germline): SGHAT, FQNNGV. Trimming removed 4 bases from V and 3 bases from J; junction bases left unmatched: 5. The sample here was CD4+ or CD8+ T cells sorted from blood, taken in a trial of the OX40 agonist ivuxolimab. The TCR was taken from an adult with an advanced solid tumor such as melanoma, head and neck, liver or kidney cancer. V gene TRBV11-2 combines with J gene TRBJ1-1; TRBD1 agrees at 7 bases. The DNA for the CDR3 is TGTGCCAGCAGCTCGACAGGGATTTACACTGAAGCTTTCTTT. Its translation: CASSSTGIYTEAFF.